Listed here are 6 T cell receptor beta chains from one sample, sequenced in a study of blood T cell repertoires in COVID-19. TCRdb's copy holds only in-frame clones and misses some; the assay was immunoSEQ multiplex PCR. The data contain 150,000 to 200,000 clones, 81% of them seen just once; the ten biggest clones take up about 10%. The sequenced material came from peripheral blood. Every receptor here comes from a woman aged 40 to 49 with COVID-19, enrolled during active disease.

V and J are TRBV27 and TRBJ1-3, with a weak D call TRBD1 (5 bases). V was shortened by 0 bases and J by 1 base, with 7 bases between the two germline ends. The CDR3 runs to 15 residues. The germline V gene has CDR1 MNHEY and CDR2 SMNVEV (reference sequence). The CDR3: CASSLSSGSGNTIYF. The CDR3 nucleotides read TGTGCCAGCAGTTTATCCTCAGGGTCTGGAAACACCATATATTTT.

The V gene is TRBV6-5, the J gene TRBJ2-1, with 9 positions matching TRBD2. V trimming: 9 bases; J trimming: 6 bases; junction bases outside the gene matches: 9. Germline assignment: CDR1 MNHEY and CDR2 SVGAGI. The CDR3 has 14 amino acids. The CDR3: CASGSSGGFNEQFF. CDR3 sequence (DNA): TGTGCCAGTGGGTCCAGCGGGGGGTTCAATGAGCAGTTCTTC.

The V and J genes are TRBV7-2 and TRBJ2-1, with 8 bases lining up with TRBD2. Germline CDR1 SGHTA, CDR2 FQGNSA. Trimming removed 3 bases from V and 6 bases from J; junction bases left unmatched: 10. The CDR3 is 16 residues long. The CDR3 DNA follows: TGTGCCAGCAGCTTTTCGTTTAGCGGGACCCGCAATGAGCAGTTCTTC. It codes for CASSFSFSGTRNEQFF.

This clone has at least ten counts. The rearrangement uses TRBV14 and TRBJ2-5; D gene unclear. Trimming took 6 bases from V and 0 from J, leaving 2 bases between them. CDR3 length equals 11 residues. CDR1 is SGHDN and CDR2 is FVKESK in the germline V gene. The CDR3 region has the DNA TGTGCCAGCAGTAACCAAGAGACCCAGTACTTC. The encoded protein is CASSNQETQYF.

The rearrangement joins TRBV3-1 (or the pseudogene TRBV3-2) to TRBJ2-1; maybe TRBD1 (5 bases). Trimming cost V 1 base and J 7 bases, with 23 bases left between them. The length of the CDR3 is 18 residues. CDR1 LGHDT and CDR2 YNNKEL come from the germline V gene (reference sequence). The CDR3 here is CASSQGVAGLAYRNEQFF. The CDR3 bases are TGTGCCAGCAGCCAAGGGGTCGCAGGGCTGGCTTATCGAAATGAGCAGTTCTTC.

This chain joins TRBV5-6 and TRBJ2-7; 8 bases line up with TRBD1. The germline V gene has CDR1 SGHDT and CDR2 YYEEEE. V shed 4 bases, J shed 0 bases, and the junction held 9 bases outside the gene matches. This CDR3 has 16 amino acids. CDR3 DNA sequence: TGTGCCAGCAGCCCTCTTGAGACAGGGGTCTCCTACGAGCAGTACTTC. Protein: CASSPLETGVSYEQYF. The entire variable domain, with the rest obtained from reference TRBV5-6 and TRBJ2-7, is as follows: DAGVTQSPTHLIKTRGQQVTLRCSPKSGHDTVSWYQQALGQGPQFIFQYYEEEERQRGNFPDRFSGHQFPNYSSELNVNALLLGDSALYLCASSPLETGVSYEQYFGPGTRLTVT.